The clone carrying this T cell receptor (beta chain) was seen a few times. What it binds is not known. This sample is drawn from a study of cytomegalovirus exposure and HLA in healthy donors. Study summary: Within an early data release were around 80 million unique TCRs drawn from HLA-typed donors.

Broader study findings: For most TCR beta V segments, an earlier analysis put the productive rate at about 87% or about 30% of the time. Researchers reported in a later analysis that common viral pathogens appeared linked to several top clusters.

The PCR ran on 60 Vbeta and 13 Jbeta primers. This table comes from immunoSEQ multiplex PCR, and its TCRdb copy is limited to in-frame clones, with some not included. Of 95,000 to 150,000 clones in the sample, less than 10% were seen once. Losses at the gene ends were 3 bases for V and 1 base for J; bases not matched to a gene: 1. Germline lookup yields CDR1 SGHNT and CDR2 YYREEE (reference sequence). There are 14 residues in the CDR3. The sequence came from a woman aged 40 to 50 in good health and CMV-seropositive. The gene calls are TRBV5-4 and TRBJ2-3; TRBD1 matches at 8 bases. Sequencing used PBMCs. The CDR3 bases are TGTGCCAGCAGCTCGGGACAGGGCACAGATACGCAGTATTTT. Translation: CASSSGQGTDTQYF.